This TCR beta chain was recorded in a study of blood T cell repertoires in COVID-19. About the study: The study drew acute and convalescent COVID-19 samples from the United States, Italy and Spain. T cells, B-cell-depleted T cells, or PBMCs provided the cDNA or gDNA that served as material.

Seattle patient enrollment occurred during active infection, with longitudinal follow-up thereafter. The V end lost 4 bases, the J end lost 7 bases, and 19 bases lay between the germline ends. Germline V CDR1 and CDR2: LGHDT, YNNKEL (reference sequence). The CDR3 is made up of 16 amino acids. Methods used by the authors: Estimates of nucleated cell counts were drawn from the amplification of reference gene primers. TCRdb's table, derived via immunoSEQ multiplex PCR, lists solely in-frame clones and lacks some. D and trimming were read from the DNA, whereas the V and J calls and clone size are those reported in that table. The table has some 140,000 clones, around 85% seen once; the top ten hold 0.6% to 0.65%.

The specimen sequenced was peripheral blood. This receptor was identified in a man aged 55 to 70 with COVID-19, enrolled during active disease. The genes are TRBV3-1 (or the pseudogene TRBV3-2) and TRBJ1-4; maybe TRBD1 (5 bases). The CDR3 loop is CASSRGDLGMGEKLFF. The CDR3 nucleotides are TGTGCCAGCAGCCGGGGGGATCTGGGAATGGGTGAAAAACTGTTTTTT.